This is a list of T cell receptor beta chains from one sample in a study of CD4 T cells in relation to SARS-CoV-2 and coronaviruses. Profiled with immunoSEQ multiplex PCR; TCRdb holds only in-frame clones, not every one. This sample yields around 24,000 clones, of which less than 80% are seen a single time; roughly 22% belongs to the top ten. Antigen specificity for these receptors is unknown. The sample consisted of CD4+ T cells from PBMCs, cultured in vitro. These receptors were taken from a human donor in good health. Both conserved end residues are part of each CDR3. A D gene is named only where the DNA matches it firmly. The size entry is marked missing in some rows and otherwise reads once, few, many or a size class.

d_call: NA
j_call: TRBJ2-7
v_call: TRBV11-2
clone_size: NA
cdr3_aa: CASSSLQYAYEQYF
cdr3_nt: TGTGCCAGCAGCTCCCTCCAGTACGCCTACGAGCAGTACTTC

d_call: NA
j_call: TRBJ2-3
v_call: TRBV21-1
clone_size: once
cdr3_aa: CASSKTLAPTDTQYF
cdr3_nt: TGTGCCAGCAGCAAAACACTAGCTCCCACAGATACGCAGTATTTT

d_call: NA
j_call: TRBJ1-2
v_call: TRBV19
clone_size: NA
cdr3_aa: CASRGLGESGYTF
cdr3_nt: TGTGCCAGTAGAGGACTAGGCGAATCGGGCTACACCTTC

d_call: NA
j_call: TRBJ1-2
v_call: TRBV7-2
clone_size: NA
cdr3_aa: CASSTYLQGEYGYTF
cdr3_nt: TGTGCCAGCAGCACCTATCTACAGGGAGAGTATGGCTACACCTTC

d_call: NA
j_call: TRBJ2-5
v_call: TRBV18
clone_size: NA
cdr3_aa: CASSPQAPGAGETQYF
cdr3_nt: TGTGCCAGCTCACCACAGGCCCCCGGGGCGGGAGAGACCCAGTACTTC

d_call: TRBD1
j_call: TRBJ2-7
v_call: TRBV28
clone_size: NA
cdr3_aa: CASRSTGGGSYEQYF
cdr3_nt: TGTGCCAGCAGGTCGACAGGGGGCGGCTCCTACGAGCAGTACTTC

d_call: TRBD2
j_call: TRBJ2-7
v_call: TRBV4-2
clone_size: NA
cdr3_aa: CASSQERGLAIYEQYF
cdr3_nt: TGTGCCAGCAGCCAAGAGAGGGGACTAGCGATTTACGAGCAGTACTTC

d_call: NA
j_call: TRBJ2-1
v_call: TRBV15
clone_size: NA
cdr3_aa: CATSGGRKGGEQFF
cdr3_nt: TGTGCCACCAGCGGGGGTCGCAAAGGGGGTGAGCAGTTCTTC

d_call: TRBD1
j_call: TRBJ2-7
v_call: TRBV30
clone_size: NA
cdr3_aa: CAWGTGGSYEQYF
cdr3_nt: TGTGCCTGGGGGACAGGGGGCTCCTACGAGCAGTACTTC

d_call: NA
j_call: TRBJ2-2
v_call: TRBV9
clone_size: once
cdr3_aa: CASSPRTNTGELFF
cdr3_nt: TGTGCCAGCAGCCCGCGGACCAACACCGGGGAGCTGTTTTTT

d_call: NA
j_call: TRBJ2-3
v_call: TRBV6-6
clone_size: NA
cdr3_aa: CASTLGRGTDTQYF
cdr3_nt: TGTGCCAGCACCCTCGGGCGGGGCACAGATACGCAGTATTTT

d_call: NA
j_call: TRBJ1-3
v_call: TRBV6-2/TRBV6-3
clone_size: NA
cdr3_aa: CASSPGTSGNTIYF
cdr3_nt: TGTGCCAGCAGTCCAGGGACCTCTGGAAACACCATATATTTT

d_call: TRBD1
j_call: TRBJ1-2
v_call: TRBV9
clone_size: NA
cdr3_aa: CASSVSVGQNYGYTF
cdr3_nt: TGTGCCAGCAGCGTATCGGTGGGACAGAACTATGGCTACACCTTC

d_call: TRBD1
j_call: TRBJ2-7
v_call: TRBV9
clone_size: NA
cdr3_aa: CASSARLGTGKYEQYF
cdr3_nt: TGTGCCAGCAGCGCACGGCTGGGGACAGGGAAATACGAGCAGTACTTC

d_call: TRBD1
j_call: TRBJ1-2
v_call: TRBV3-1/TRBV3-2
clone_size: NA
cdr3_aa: CASSRGQAHYGYTF
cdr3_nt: TGTGCCAGCAGTCGCGGACAGGCCCACTATGGCTACACCTTC

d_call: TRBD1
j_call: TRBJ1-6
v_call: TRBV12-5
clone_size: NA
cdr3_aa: CASGLPRDSGHSPLHF
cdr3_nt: TGTGCTAGTGGTTTGCCCCGGGACAGCGGGCATTCACCCCTCCACTTT

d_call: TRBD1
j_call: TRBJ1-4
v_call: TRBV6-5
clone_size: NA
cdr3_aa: CASSYRGKDEKLFF
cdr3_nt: TGTGCCAGCAGCTACAGGGGGAAAGATGAAAAACTGTTTTTT

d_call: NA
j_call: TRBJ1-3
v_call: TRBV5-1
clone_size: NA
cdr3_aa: CASSEDGAGGNTIYF
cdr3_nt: TGCGCCAGCAGCGAGGACGGGGCGGGAGGAAACACCATATATTTT

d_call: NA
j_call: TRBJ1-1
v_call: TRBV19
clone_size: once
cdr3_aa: CASSITFNTEAFF
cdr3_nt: TGTGCCAGTAGTATAACCTTTAACACTGAAGCTTTCTTT

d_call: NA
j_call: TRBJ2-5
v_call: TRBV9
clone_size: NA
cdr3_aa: CASSAHGGETQYF
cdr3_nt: TGTGCCAGCAGCGCTCATGGGGGAGAGACCCAGTACTTC

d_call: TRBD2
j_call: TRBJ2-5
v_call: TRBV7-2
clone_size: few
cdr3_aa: CASSSGGEVSETQYF
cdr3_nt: TGTGCCAGCAGCTCTGGGGGGGAGGTTTCAGAGACCCAGTACTTC

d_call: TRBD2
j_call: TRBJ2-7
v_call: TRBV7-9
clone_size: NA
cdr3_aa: CASSSSGGLSYEQYF
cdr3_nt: TGTGCCAGCAGCAGTAGCGGGGGGCTCTCCTACGAGCAGTACTTC

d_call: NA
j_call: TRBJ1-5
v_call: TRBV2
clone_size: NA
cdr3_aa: CASSSGSLPGNQPQHF
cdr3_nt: TGTGCCAGCAGTTCCGGGTCCCTACCGGGCAATCAGCCCCAGCATTTT

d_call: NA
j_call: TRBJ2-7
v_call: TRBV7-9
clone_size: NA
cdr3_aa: CASSLDLGRQYF
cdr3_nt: TGTGCCAGCAGCTTAGACCTAGGACGGCAGTACTTC

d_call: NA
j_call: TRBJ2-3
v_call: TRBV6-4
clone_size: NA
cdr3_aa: CASSDSRTDTQYF
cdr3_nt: TGTGCCAGCAGTGACTCGAGAACAGATACGCAGTATTTT

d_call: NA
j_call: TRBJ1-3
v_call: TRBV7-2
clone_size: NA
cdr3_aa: CASSPRAALSSGNTIYF
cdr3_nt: TGTGCCAGCAGCCCACGGGCAGCCCTTTCATCTGGAAACACCATATATTTT

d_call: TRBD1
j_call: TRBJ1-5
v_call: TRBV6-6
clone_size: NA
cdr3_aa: CASSSPGGTNQPQHF
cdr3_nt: TGTGCCAGCAGCTCCCCAGGGGGGACGAATCAGCCCCAGCATTTT

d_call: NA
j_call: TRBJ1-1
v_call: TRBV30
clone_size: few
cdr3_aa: CAWSKTGNTEAFF
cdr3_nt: TGTGCCTGGAGTAAAACAGGGAACACTGAAGCTTTCTTT

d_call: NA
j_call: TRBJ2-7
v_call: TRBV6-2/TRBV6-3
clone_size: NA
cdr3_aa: CASSYGTVPREQYF
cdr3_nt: TGTGCCAGCAGTTACGGGACGGTGCCTCGCGAGCAGTACTTC

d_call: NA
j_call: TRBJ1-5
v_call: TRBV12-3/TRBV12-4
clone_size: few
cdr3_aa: CASSFKGYQPQHF
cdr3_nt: TGTGCCAGCAGTTTCAAGGGTTATCAGCCCCAGCATTTT

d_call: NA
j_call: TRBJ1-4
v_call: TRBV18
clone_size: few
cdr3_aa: CASSPGLNEGEKLFF
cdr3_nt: TGTGCCAGCTCACCAGGACTCAACGAGGGTGAAAAACTGTTTTTT

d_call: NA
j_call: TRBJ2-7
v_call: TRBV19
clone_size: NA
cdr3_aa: CASSPPAGPPYEQYF
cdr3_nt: TGTGCCAGTAGTCCCCCCGCGGGGCCTCCCTACGAGCAGTACTTC

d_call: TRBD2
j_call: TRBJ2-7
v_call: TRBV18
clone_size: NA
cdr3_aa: CASSRSGGGGYEQYF
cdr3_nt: TGTGCCAGCTCACGGTCCGGGGGGGGCGGATACGAGCAGTACTTC

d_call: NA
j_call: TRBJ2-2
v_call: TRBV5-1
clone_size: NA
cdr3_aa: CASSFDRPNTGELFF
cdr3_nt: TGCGCCAGCAGCTTCGACCGACCGAACACCGGGGAGCTGTTTTTT

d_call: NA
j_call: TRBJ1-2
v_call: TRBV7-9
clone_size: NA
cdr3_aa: CASSPRALGRGYTF
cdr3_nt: TGTGCCAGCAGCCCCAGGGCTTTAGGACGCGGCTACACCTTC

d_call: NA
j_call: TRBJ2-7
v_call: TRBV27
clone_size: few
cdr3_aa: CASSSHFSYEQYF
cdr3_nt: TGTGCCAGCAGTTCCCACTTCTCCTACGAGCAGTACTTC

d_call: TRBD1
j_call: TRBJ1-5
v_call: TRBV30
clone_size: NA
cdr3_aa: CAWDRDRGSNQPQHF
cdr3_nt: TGTGCCTGGGACCGGGACAGGGGTAGCAATCAGCCCCAGCATTTT

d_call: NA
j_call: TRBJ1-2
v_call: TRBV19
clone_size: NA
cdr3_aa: CASSIDLWRSGYTF
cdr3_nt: TGTGCCAGTAGTATAGATCTCTGGCGGAGCGGCTACACCTTC

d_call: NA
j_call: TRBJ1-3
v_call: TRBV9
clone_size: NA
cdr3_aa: CASSVDLSGNTIYF
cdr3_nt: TGTGCCAGCAGCGTCGACCTCTCTGGAAACACCATATATTTT

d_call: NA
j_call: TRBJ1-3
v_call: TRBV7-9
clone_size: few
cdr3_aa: CAYQSDRDSGNTIYF
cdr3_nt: TGTGCCTACCAAAGCGACCGTGACTCTGGAAACACCATATATTTT

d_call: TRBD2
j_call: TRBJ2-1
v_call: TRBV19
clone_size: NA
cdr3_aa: CASSPGLAQLTNEQFF
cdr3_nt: TGTGCCAGTAGCCCGGGACTAGCCCAACTAACTAATGAGCAGTTCTTC

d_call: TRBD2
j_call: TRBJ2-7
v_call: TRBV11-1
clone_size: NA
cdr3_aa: CASSSGLAGAGEQYF
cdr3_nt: TGTGCCAGCAGCTCGGGACTAGCGGGAGCAGGTGAGCAGTACTTC

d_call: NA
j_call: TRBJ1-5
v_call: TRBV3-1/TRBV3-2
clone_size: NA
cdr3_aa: CASSQDQVRVSSNQPQHF
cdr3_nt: TGTGCCAGCAGCCAAGATCAGGTGAGGGTTTCAAGCAATCAGCCCCAGCATTTT

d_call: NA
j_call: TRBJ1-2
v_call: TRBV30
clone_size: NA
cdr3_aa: CACTSAAGYGYTF
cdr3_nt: TGTGCCTGTACATCCGCCGCCGGCTATGGCTACACCTTC

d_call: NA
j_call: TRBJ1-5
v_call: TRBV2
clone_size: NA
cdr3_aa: CASGEAGAPQPQHF
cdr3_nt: TGTGCCAGCGGAGAGGCAGGGGCTCCTCAGCCCCAGCATTTT

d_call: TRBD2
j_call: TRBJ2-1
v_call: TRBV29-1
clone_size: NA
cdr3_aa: CSVVPSGRQGEQFF
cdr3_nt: TGCAGCGTTGTGCCTAGCGGGAGGCAGGGGGAGCAGTTCTTC

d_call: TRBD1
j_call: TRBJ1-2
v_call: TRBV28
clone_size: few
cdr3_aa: CASSPTRGLPTVNYGYTF
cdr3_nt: TGTGCCAGCAGCCCAACCAGGGGGCTACCTACGGTTAACTATGGCTACACCTTC